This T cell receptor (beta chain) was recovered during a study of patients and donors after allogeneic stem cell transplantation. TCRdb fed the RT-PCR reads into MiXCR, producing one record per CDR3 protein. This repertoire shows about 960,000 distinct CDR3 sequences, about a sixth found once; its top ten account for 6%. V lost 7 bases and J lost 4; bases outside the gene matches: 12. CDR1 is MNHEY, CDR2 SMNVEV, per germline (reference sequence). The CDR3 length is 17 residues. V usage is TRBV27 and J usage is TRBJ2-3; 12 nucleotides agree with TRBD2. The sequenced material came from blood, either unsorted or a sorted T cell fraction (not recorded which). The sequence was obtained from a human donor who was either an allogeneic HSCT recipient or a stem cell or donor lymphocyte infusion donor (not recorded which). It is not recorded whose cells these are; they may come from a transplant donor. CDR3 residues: CASTQGPGLAGSDTQYF. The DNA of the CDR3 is TGTGCCAGCACGCAGGGACCAGGACTAGCGGGATCAGATACGCAGTATTTT.